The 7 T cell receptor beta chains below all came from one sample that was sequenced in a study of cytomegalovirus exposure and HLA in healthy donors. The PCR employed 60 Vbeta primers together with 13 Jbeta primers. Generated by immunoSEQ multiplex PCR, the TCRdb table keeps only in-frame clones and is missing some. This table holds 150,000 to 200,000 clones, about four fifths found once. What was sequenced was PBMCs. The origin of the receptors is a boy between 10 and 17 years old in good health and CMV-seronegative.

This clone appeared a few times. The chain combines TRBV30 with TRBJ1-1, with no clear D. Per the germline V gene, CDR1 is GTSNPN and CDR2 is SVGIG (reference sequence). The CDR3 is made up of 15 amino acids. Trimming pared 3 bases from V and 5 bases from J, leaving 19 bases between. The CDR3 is CAWRDRGSRGTEAFF. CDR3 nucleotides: TGTGCCTGGAGGGACCGAGGGTCTCGCGGGACTGAAGCTTTCTTT. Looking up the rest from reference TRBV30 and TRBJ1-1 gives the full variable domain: SQTIHQWPATLVQPVGSPLSLECTVEGTSNPNLYWYRQAAGRGLQLLFYSVGIGQISSEVPQNLSASRPQDRQFILSSKKLLLSDSGFYLCAWRDRGSRGTEAFFGQGTRLTVV.

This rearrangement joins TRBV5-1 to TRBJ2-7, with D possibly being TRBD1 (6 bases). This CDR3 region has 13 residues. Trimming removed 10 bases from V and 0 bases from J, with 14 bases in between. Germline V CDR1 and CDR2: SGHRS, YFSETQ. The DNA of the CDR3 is TGCGCCCACTTCCAGGGGACCTCCTACGAGCAGTACTTC. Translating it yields CAHFQGTSYEQYF.

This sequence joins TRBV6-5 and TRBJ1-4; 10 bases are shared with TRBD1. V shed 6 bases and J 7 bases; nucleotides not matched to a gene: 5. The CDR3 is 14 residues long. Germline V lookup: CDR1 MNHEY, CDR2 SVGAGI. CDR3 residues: CASSSGTGVEKLFF. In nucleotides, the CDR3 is TGTGCCAGCAGCTCCGGGACAGGGGTTGAAAAACTGTTTTTT.

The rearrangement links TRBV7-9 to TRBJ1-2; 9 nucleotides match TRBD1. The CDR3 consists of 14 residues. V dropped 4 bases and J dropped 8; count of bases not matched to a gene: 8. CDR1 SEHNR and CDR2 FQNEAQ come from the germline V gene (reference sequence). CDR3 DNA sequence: TGTGCCAGCAGCTGGCCGGACAGGGGTGGAGGCTACACCTTC. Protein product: CASSWPDRGGGYTF.

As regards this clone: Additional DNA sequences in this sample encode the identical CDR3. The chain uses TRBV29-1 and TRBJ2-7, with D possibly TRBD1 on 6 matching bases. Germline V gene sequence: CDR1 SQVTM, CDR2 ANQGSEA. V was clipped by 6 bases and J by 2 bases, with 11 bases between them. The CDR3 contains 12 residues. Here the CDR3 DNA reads TGCAGCGTCGCTGCAGGGGCCTACGAGCAGTACTTC. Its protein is CSVAAGAYEQYF.

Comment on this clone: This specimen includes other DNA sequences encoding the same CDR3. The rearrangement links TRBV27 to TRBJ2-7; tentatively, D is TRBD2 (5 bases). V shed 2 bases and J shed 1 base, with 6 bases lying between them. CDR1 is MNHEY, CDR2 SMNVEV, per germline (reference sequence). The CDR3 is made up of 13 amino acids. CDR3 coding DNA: TGTGCCAGCAGTTTAACTAGTTCCTACGAGCAGTACTTC. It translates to CASSLTSSYEQYF.

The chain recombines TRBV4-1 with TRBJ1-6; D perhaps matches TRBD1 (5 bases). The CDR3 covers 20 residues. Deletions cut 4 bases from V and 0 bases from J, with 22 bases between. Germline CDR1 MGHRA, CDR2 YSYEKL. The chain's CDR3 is CASSRAEGVDWSSYNSPLHF. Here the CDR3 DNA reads TGCGCCAGCAGCCGGGCCGAAGGGGTCGACTGGAGCTCCTATAATTCACCCCTCCACTTT.